This TCR beta chain appears in the sequencing data of a study of T-cell reconstitution after alpha-beta-depleted transplantation in children. General study results and limits: It was reported that alpha-beta T cells came from several hundred expanded graft clones (about two months after transplant).

This clonotype was seen ten or more times. Its antigen is as yet unknown. Preparation of the TCRbeta library involved a method that used unique molecular identifiers. TCRdb re-called the PCR reads through MiXCR, storing one row per CDR3 protein. The repertoire holds approximately 290,000 distinct CDR3 sequences, with around a tenth as singletons. The sequences come from peripheral blood, collected 180 days after TCRalphabeta/CD19-depleted stem cell transplant. The origin of this receptor is a male patient between 2 and 10 years old who had a stem cell transplant for chronic granulomatous disease, so the T cells may come from the graft donor.

Here the CDR3 DNA reads TGTGCCAGCAGTGAAACAGGGGGCTACACTGAAGCTTTCTTT. It is translated as CASSETGGYTEAFF. The chain has TRBV25-1 and TRBJ1-1, with 9 bases matching TRBD1. The CDR3 runs 14 residues. V lost 2 bases, J lost 3 bases, and 1 base stayed unmatched. CDR1 is MGHDK and CDR2 is SYGVNS in the germline V gene.